The sequence of this TCR beta chain was determined in a study of blood T cell repertoires in COVID-19. As for the study in general: Samples representing acute and convalescent COVID-19 were sourced from the United States, Italy and Spain. Sources were T cells, B-cell-depleted T cells, or PBMCs; the material itself was cDNA or gDNA.

There are 15 residues in the CDR3. Germline V CDR1 and CDR2: SNHLY, FYNNEI. Trimming removed 6 bases from V and 0 bases from J, with 12 bases in between. Produced via immunoSEQ multiplex PCR; TCRdb's table is partial and in-frame only. The sample contains more than 85,000 clones, 70% to 90% of which appear only once. The chain has TRBV2 and TRBJ2-1; possibly TRBD2 for D (6 bases). The sample comprised peripheral blood. This TCR was sampled from a woman in her sixties with acute or convalescent COVID-19. The CDR3 nucleotides read TGTGCCAGCAGATCTCAGGGACTCTCCTACAATGAGCAGTTCTTC. Translated: CASRSQGLSYNEQFF. The full variable domain, its missing parts supplied by reference TRBV2 and TRBJ2-1, is EPEVTQTPSHQVTQMGQEVILRCVPISNHLYFYWYRQILGQKVEFLVSFYNNEISEKSEIFDDQFSVERPDGSNFTLKIRSTKLEDSAMYFCASRSQGLSYNEQFFGPGTRLTVL.